This is a list of T cell receptor beta chains from one sample in a study of TIL therapy for anti-PD-1-resistant metastatic lung cancer. Generated by immunoSEQ multiplex PCR, the TCRdb table keeps only in-frame clones and is missing some. The sample contains about 59,000 clones, roughly four fifths of which appear only once. The sequences come from blood, collected at baseline. These receptors all stem from a person aged 25 to 80 with non-small cell lung cancer. The CDR3 runs from the conserved cysteine through the conserved F or W. The order of the fields is CDR3 length, V gene, CDR3 protein.

15 | TRBV6-5 | CASRALSAGVYEQYF
14 | TRBV14 | CASSVTLSGDIQYF
15 | TRBV19 | CASRMSPRPNEKLFF
15 | TRBV6-6 | CASSYSGGLNSPLHF
14 | TRBV14 | CASSPTGGLYGYTF
15 | TRBV6-5 | CASSYEAGGYNEQFF
16 | TRBV7-2 | CASRAHTGDWSYEQYF
12 | TRBV12-5 | CASGLGQGKAFF
16 | TRBV5-4 | CASSLAGLLMNTEAFF
14 | TRBV10-3 | CAISELDVGYGYTF
15 | TRBV6-5 | CASSPGQSSNSPLHF
17 | TRBV6-2/TRBV6-3 | CASSYVSGRESTDTQYF
16 | TRBV2 | CASSENGRSTNYGYTF
15 | TRBV28 | CASSFLGTRVKTQYF
19 | TRBV3-1/TRBV3-2 | CASSQDLVDRGIANYGYTF
16 | TRBV5-1 | CASSPHLAGSYNEQFF
16 | TRBV5-1 | CASSLAGGRIKETQYF
15 | TRBV5-1 | CASSVRGPDTGELFF
12 | TRBV2 | CASRVLGDTQYF
15 | TRBV2 | CASSLGVGSTYEQYF